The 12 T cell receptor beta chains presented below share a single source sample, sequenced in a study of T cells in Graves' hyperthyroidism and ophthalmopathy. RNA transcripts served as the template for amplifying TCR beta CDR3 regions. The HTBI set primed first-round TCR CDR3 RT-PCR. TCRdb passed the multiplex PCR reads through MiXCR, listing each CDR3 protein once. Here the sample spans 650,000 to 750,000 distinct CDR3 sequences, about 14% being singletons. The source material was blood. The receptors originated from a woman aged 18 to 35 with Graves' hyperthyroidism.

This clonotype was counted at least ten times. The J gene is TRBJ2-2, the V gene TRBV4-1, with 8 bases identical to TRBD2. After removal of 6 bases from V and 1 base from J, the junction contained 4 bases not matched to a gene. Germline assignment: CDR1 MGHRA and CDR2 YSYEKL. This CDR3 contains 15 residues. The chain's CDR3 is CASRTAGGNTGELFF. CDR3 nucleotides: TGCGCCAGCAGAACGGCGGGAGGGAACACCGGGGAGCTGTTTTTT.

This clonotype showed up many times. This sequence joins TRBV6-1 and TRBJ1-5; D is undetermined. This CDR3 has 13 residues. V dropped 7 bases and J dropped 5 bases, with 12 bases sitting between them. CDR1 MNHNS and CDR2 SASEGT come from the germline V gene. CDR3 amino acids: CASTISKDQPQHF. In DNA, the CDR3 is TGTGCCAGCACGATCTCGAAGGATCAGCCCCAGCATTTT.

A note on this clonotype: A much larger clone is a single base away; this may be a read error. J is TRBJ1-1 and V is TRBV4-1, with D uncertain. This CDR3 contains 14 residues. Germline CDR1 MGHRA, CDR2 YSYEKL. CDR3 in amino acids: CASGQDWANTEAFF. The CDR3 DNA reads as TGCGCCAGCGGCCAAGATTGGGCGAACACTGAAGCTTTCTTT.

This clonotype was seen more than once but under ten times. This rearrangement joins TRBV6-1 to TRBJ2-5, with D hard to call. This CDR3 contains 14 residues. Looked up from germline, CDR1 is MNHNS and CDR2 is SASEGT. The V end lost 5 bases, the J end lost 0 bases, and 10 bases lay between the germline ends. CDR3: CASSSLGNQETQYF. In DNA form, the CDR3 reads TGTGCCAGCAGTTCCCTGGGGAACCAAGAGACCCAGTACTTC.

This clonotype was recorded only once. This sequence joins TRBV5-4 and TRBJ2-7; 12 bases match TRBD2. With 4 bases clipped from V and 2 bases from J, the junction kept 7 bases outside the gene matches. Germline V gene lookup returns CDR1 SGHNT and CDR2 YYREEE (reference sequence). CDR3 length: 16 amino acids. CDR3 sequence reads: CASSTRTSGAPYEQYF. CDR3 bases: TGTGCCAGCAGCACCCGGACTAGCGGGGCCCCCTACGAGCAGTACTTC.

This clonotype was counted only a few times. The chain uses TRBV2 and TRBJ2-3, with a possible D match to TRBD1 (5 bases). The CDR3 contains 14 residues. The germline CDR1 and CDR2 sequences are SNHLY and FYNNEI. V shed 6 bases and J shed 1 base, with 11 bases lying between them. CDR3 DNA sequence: TGTGCCAGCAGAGACAGACGCGGCACAGATACGCAGTATTTT. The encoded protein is CASRDRRGTDTQYF.

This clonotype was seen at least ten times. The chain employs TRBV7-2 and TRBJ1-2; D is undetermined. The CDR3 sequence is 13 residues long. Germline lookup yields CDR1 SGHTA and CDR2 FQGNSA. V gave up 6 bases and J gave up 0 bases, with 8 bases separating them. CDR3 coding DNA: TGTGCCAGCAGTTTGGCCTCTAACTATGGCTACACCTTC. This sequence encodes CASSLASNYGYTF.

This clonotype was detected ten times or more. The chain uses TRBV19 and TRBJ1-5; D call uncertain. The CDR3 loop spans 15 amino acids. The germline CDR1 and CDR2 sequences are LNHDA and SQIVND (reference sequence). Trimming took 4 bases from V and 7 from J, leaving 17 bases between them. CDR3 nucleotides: TGTGCCAGTAGTAGTACAGTGACCGTCGCGCAGCCCCAGCATTTT. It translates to CASSSTVTVAQPQHF. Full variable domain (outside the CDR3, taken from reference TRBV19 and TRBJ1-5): DGGITQSPKYLFRKEGQNVTLSCEQNLNHDAMYWYRQDPGQGLRLIYYSQIVNDFQKGDIAEGYSVSREKKESFPLTVTSAQKNPTAFYLCASSSTVTVAQPQHFGDGTRLSIL.

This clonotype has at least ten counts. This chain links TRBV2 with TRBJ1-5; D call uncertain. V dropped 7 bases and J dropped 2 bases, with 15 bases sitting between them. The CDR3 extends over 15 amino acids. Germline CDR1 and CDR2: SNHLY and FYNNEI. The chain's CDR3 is CASTADPAGNQPQHF. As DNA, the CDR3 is TGTGCCAGCACGGCAGATCCGGCGGGCAATCAGCCCCAGCATTTT. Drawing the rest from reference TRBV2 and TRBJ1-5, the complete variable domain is EPEVTQTPSHQVTQMGQEVILRCVPISNHLYFYWYRQILGQKVEFLVSFYNNEISEKSEIFDDQFSVERPDGSNFTLKIRSTKLEDSAMYFCASTADPAGNQPQHFGDGTRLSIL.

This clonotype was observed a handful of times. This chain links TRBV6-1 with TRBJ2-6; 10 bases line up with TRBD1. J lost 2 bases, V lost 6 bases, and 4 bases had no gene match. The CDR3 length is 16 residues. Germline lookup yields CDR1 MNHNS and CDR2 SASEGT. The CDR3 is CASSTGTGAGANVLTF. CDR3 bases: TGTGCCAGCAGCACAGGGACAGGGGCTGGGGCCAACGTCCTGACTTTC.

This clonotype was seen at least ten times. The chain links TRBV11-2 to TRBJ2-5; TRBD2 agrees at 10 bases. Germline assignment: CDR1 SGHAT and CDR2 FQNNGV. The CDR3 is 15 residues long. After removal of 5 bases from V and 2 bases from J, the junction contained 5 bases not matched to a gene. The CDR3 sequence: CASSPSGGSQETQYF. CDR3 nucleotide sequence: TGTGCCAGCAGCCCTAGCGGGGGCTCTCAAGAGACCCAGTACTTC.

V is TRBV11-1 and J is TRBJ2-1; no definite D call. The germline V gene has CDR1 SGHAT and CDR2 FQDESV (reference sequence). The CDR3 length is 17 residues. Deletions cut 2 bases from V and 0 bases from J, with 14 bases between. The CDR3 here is CASSLMLAQSSYNEQFF. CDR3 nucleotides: TGTGCCAGCAGCTTAATGCTCGCCCAAAGCTCCTACAATGAGCAGTTCTTC. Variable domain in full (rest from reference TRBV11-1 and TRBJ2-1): EAEVAQSPRYKITEKSQAVAFWCDPISGHATLYWYRQILGQGPELLVQFQDESVVDDSQLPKDRFSAERLKGVDSTLKIQPAELGDSAMYLCASSLMLAQSSYNEQFFGPGTRLTVL.